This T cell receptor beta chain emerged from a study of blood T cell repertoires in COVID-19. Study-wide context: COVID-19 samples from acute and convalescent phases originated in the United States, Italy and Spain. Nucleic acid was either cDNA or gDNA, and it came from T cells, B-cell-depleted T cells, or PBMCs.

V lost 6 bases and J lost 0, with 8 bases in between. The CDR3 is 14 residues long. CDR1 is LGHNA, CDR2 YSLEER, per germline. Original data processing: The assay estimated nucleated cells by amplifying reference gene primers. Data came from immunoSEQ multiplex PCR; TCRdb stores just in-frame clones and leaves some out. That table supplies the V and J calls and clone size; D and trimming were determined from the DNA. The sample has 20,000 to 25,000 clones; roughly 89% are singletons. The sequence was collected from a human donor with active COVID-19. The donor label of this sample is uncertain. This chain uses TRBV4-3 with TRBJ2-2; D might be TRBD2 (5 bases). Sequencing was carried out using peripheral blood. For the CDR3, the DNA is TGCGCCAGCAGATTCGGGGCGAACACCGGGGAGCTGTTTTTT. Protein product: CASRFGANTGELFF.